This TCR beta chain originates from a study of blood T cells in healthy people across ages. PCR was performed a second time for 7 to 11 cycles using a sample-barcoded 5' primer and a J-beta primer mix. Each cDNA molecule carried a tag from a template-switch adaptor that contained 12 random nucleotides. TCRdb ran MiXCR on the 5' RACE reads and lists one entry per CDR3 protein. Found here are more than 1,000,000 distinct CDR3 sequences, almost 25% of them singletons; the top ten hold around 0.75%. Regarding the study as a whole: Comparison with aged donors showed that long-lived donors had more naive CD4+ cells and higher diversity.

About this clonotype: Its antigen is currently unknown.

All donors came from Russia, were Caucasian and healthy, and spanned ages roughly 6 to 100. Per sample, extraction of total RNA gave at least 5.5 micrograms in every case. The data also belong to a second study, concerning T cells of mothers and their children.

This clonotype originated in a girl aged 2 to 9 in good health. Material for sequencing was blood.

The CDR3 region has the DNA TGTGCCAGCAGCTTAGACGCTGTCAATCAGCCCCAGCATTTT. Translated, it gives CASSLDAVNQPQHF. The chain recombines TRBV7-2 with TRBJ1-5, with D unresolved. CDR3 length: 14 amino acids. V was trimmed by 1 base and J by 3 bases, leaving 7 bases between them. Per germline, CDR1 SGHTA and CDR2 FQGNSA.